The 32 T cell receptor beta chains listed next were all sequenced from one sample in a study of neurological immune-mediated disorders. TCRdb reprocessed the 5' RACE reads via MiXCR and lists one record per CDR3 protein. The data contain around 66,000 distinct CDR3 sequences, roughly 5% of them seen just once; the ten biggest clones take up about 2.8%. The sequenced sample consisted of PBMCs. The receptors shown here come from a woman in her twenties or thirties with multiple sclerosis.

This clonotype was seen repeatedly, ten times or more. This chain links TRBV3-1 with TRBJ2-1; 10 bases match TRBD2. The CDR3 contains 16 residues. Per the germline V gene, CDR1 is LGHDT and CDR2 is YNNKEL (reference sequence). The trim removed 3 bases at V and 7 bases at J, leaving 9 bases unmatched. The CDR3 is CASSQGRLAGVNEQFF. CDR3 bases: TGTGCCAGCAGCCAGGGAAGGCTAGCGGGGGTGAATGAGCAGTTCTTC.

The chain links TRBV12-3 or TRBV12-4 to TRBJ1-5; unclear D gene. The CDR3 runs to 15 residues. V dropped 5 bases and J dropped 1 base, with 12 bases sitting between them. Written as DNA, the CDR3 is TGTGCCAGCAGTCATCTTTACAGCAGCAATCAGCCCCAGCATTTT. Amino acids: CASSHLYSSNQPQHF.

This clonotype was picked up many times. V is TRBV20-1 and J is TRBJ2-5; 12 nucleotides agree with TRBD2. Unmatched junction bases numbered 3, after V lost 3 bases and J lost 4 bases. Germline V gives CDR1 DFQATT, CDR2 SNEGSKA (reference sequence). The CDR3 extends over 14 amino acids. CDR3 residues: CSARPSGGGETQYF. CDR3 bases: TGCAGTGCTAGGCCTAGCGGGGGGGGAGAGACCCAGTACTTC.

This clonotype was detected only a few times. A clone one base away is much larger, so this may be a read error. The chain employs TRBV12-3 or TRBV12-4 and TRBJ2-4, with a tentative D call TRBD1 (5 bases). The CDR3 covers 16 residues. Trimming cost V 7 bases and J 2 bases, with 18 bases left between them. In nucleotides, the CDR3 is TGTGCCAGCACCCCGGACATCTTTTTAACCAAAAACATTCAGTACTTC. Encoded protein: CASTPDIFLTKNIQYF.

Many counts were recorded for this clonotype. As DNA, the CDR3 is TGCGCCAGCACCCTCACGAGAGATGGGTCGGGAGGGGAGTACTTC. As protein: CASTLTRDGSGGEYF. The V call is TRBV10-2, the J call TRBJ2-5, with 8 bases matching TRBD2. Trimming cost V 7 bases and J 12 bases; bases outside gene matches: 19. Germline V lookup: CDR1 WSHSY, CDR2 SAAADI. The length of the CDR3 is 15 residues.

This clonotype turned up a few times. The junction and the germline gene differ at one end; a read error may be behind it. The chain links TRBV20-1 to TRBJ1-6, with D perhaps TRBD1 (6 bases). CDR3 length: 14 residues. CDR1 is DFQATT and CDR2 is SNEGSKA in the germline V gene (reference sequence). The CDR3: CSAATGPGNSPLNF. CDR3 sequence (DNA): TGCAGTGCCGCTACAGGGCCGGGTAATTCACCCCTCAACTTT.

This clonotype was counted many times. The V and J genes are TRBV29-1 and TRBJ1-1; TRBD1 matches 8 bases. V dropped 5 bases and J dropped 5; count of bases not matched to a gene: 7. The CDR3 totals 13 residues. Germline V gene sequence: CDR1 SQVTM, CDR2 ANQGSEA. This chain's CDR3 is CSVMRQGRTEAFF. Here the CDR3 DNA reads TGCAGCGTTATGAGACAGGGGAGGACTGAAGCTTTCTTT. The entire variable domain, with the rest obtained from reference TRBV29-1 and TRBJ1-1, is as follows: SAVISQKPSRDICQRGTSLTIQCQVDSQVTMMFWYRQQPGQSLTLIATANQGSEATYESGFVIDKFPISRPNLTFSTLTVSNMSPEDSSIYLCSVMRQGRTEAFFGQGTRLTVV.

This clonotype was found many times. The J gene is TRBJ1-1, the V gene TRBV5-1; D perhaps matches TRBD1 (6 bases). CDR3 length: 14 amino acids. Per the germline V gene, CDR1 is SGHRS and CDR2 is YFSETQ. Trimming stripped 4 bases from V and 4 bases from J, with 14 bases between. Here the CDR3 DNA reads TGCGCCAGCAGCCCGGCGGGGGGGCCCACTGAAGCTTTCTTT. Its protein product is CASSPAGGPTEAFF.

Ten or more counts support this clonotype. The rearrangement links TRBV20-1 to TRBJ1-2; D is uncertain. This CDR3 contains 12 residues. The germline gives CDR1 DFQATT, CDR2 SNEGSKA (reference sequence). V shed 4 bases and J shed 3 bases, with 9 bases lying between them. In DNA, the CDR3 is TGCAGTGCTACCGGACGAGACTATGGCTACACCTTC. Residues: CSATGRDYGYTF.

This clonotype was recorded at least ten times. The chain combines TRBV29-1 with TRBJ2-1, with 9 bases identical to TRBD1. Looked up from germline, CDR1 is SQVTM and CDR2 is ANQGSEA. Trimming took 7 bases from V and 3 from J; bases not matched to a gene: 7. This CDR3 region has 14 residues. For the CDR3, the DNA is TGCAGCGCCGGGGGGACAGGGCGCTACAATGAGCAGTTCTTC. This sequence encodes CSAGGTGRYNEQFF.

At least ten counts were recorded for this clonotype. The rearrangement links TRBV15 to TRBJ2-3, with D perhaps matching TRBD2 (6 bases). CDR1 and CDR2 from the germline V gene are LNHNV and YYDKDF (reference sequence). The CDR3 spans 16 residues. Trimming shortened V by 4 bases and J by 1 base, and 15 bases separated the two germline ends. The CDR3 region is CATSKGGYGRTDTQYF. CDR3 sequence (DNA): TGTGCCACCAGCAAGGGAGGTTACGGGCGCACAGATACGCAGTATTTT.

This clonotype was seen ten or more times. This chain uses TRBV29-1 with TRBJ2-1; TRBD1 might be the D (6 bases). Germline CDR1 is SQVTM and CDR2 is ANQGSEA. This CDR3 region has 15 residues. The V end lost 6 bases, the J end lost 12 bases, and 27 bases lay between the germline ends. Here the CDR3 reads CSVGNAGDRGIGQFF. CDR3 nucleotide sequence: TGCAGCGTGGGTAACGCAGGGGACCGGGGTATTGGGCAGTTCTTC.

This clonotype was counted ten times or more. This chain joins TRBV20-1 and TRBJ1-1, with 7 nucleotides matching TRBD1. CDR3 size: 12 residues. V was pared by 5 bases and J by 6 bases, with 6 bases of the junction left unmatched. Germline assignment: CDR1 DFQATT and CDR2 SNEGSKA (reference sequence). Here the CDR3 DNA reads TGCAGTGCTCCCCTCGACAGGGCTGAAGCTTTCTTT. Amino acid sequence: CSAPLDRAEAFF.

This clonotype was counted only a few times. One end of the junction fails to match germline, which may point to a read error. The chain has TRBV20-1 and TRBJ1-5, with D possibly matching TRBD1 (6 bases). The CDR3 is 14 residues long. Germline lookup yields CDR1 DFQATT and CDR2 SNEGSKA (reference sequence). The CDR3: CSATRGQFNQPQNF. Here the CDR3 DNA reads TGCAGTGCTACCAGAGGACAGTTCAATCAGCCCCAGAATTTT.

About this clonotype itself: Compared with germline, one end of the junction differs, possibly owing to a read error. The chain couples TRBV20-1 to TRBJ1-6; tentatively, D is TRBD1 (5 bases). The germline gives CDR1 DFQATT, CDR2 SNEGSKA (reference sequence). The CDR3 extends over 15 amino acids. CDR3 residues: CSARQRPDSYSPLNF. The CDR3 region has the DNA TGCAGTGCTCGCCAGCGGCCCGACAGTTATTCACCCCTCAACTTT.

The sample holds many counts of this clonotype. The CDR3 bases are TGTGCCAGCAGTTCGGGACTAGCGGGGGGGGACAATGAGCAGTTCTTC. The encoded protein is CASSSGLAGGDNEQFF. The chain is built from TRBV12-3 or TRBV12-4 and TRBJ2-1; TRBD2 matches 16 bases. The CDR3 extends over 16 amino acids. J lost 5 bases, V lost 4 bases, and 2 bases had no gene match.

The V gene is TRBV29-1, the J gene TRBJ2-1; 8 nucleotides line up with TRBD1. The V and J ends lost 5 bases and 9 bases, in that order; junction bases with no gene match: 9. Germline V CDR1 and CDR2: SQVTM, ANQGSEA. This CDR3 has 13 residues. DNA for the CDR3: TGCAGCGTTACCGGGACAGGAGTGGGTGAGCAGTTCTTC. Protein sequence: CSVTGTGVGEQFF.

This clonotype appeared many times. This rearrangement joins TRBV2 to TRBJ2-5; no clear D gene. Per the germline V gene, CDR1 is SNHLY and CDR2 is FYNNEI. CDR3 size: 13 residues. Trimming pared 6 bases from V and 5 bases from J, leaving 13 bases between. CDR3 amino acids: CASSAARAETQYF. The CDR3 nucleotides read TGTGCCAGCAGCGCCGCAAGGGCGGAGACCCAGTACTTC.

This clonotype was detected only a few times. A read error is possible here, since a much larger clone lies one base away. The V gene is TRBV7-2, the J gene TRBJ1-4; D possibly corresponds to TRBD1 (6 bases). V was cut by 3 bases and J by 2 bases, with 10 bases left in between. Germline V gene data show CDR1 as SGHTA and CDR2 as FQGNSA. This CDR3 is 15 amino acids long. The CDR3 DNA is TGTGCCAGCAGCTTGCAGACAGGTACTAATGAAAAACTGTTTTTT. The encoded protein is CASSLQTGTNEKLFF.

This clonotype was seen at least ten times. V usage is TRBV5-1 and J usage is TRBJ2-3; possibly TRBD2 for D (6 bases). The germline CDR1 and CDR2 sequences are SGHRS and YFSETQ. This CDR3 contains 15 residues. With 0 bases removed from V and 4 bases from J, the gap between germline ends came to 12 bases. This CDR3 is CASSLVGGASDTQYF. The DNA for the CDR3 is TGCGCCAGCAGCTTGGTTGGCGGGGCCTCAGATACGCAGTATTTT.

This clonotype has ten or more counts. The chain carries TRBV5-1 and TRBJ2-5, with D unclear. Germline-derived CDR1 and CDR2 are SGHRS and YFSETQ. Trimming shortened V by 0 bases and J by 2 bases, and 8 bases separated the two germline ends. The CDR3 has 14 amino acids. The CDR3 coding sequence is TGCGCCAGCAGCTTGGGACGGAGACAAGAGACCCAGTACTTC. Amino acids: CASSLGRRQETQYF.

This clonotype was seen ten or more times. The chain couples TRBV5-1 to TRBJ2-5; possibly TRBD1 or TRBD2 for D (5 bases each). The ends were cut back, 4 bases at V and 4 bases at J, with 20 bases in the middle. Germline V CDR1 and CDR2: SGHRS, YFSETQ. The length of the CDR3 is 16 residues. The CDR3 DNA is TGCGCCAGCAGCGGAGCCGGGACCAAGGGGCGAGAGACCCAGTACTTC. Its translation: CASSGAGTKGRETQYF.

V gene TRBV9 combines with J gene TRBJ2-1; the D is unclear. This CDR3 region has 15 residues. CDR1 and CDR2 from the germline V gene are SGDLS and YYNGEE. The V end was cut by 0 bases, the J end by 2 bases, with 9 bases between. The CDR3 DNA is TGTGCCAGCAGCGTAGAAGCGATAACCTACAATGAGCAGTTCTTC. This codes for CASSVEAITYNEQFF.

This clonotype was detected many times. V and J are TRBV20-1 and TRBJ1-2; weak D call: TRBD1 (6 bases). CDR3 size: 13 residues. Germline assignment: CDR1 DFQATT and CDR2 SNEGSKA (reference sequence). Trimming removed 0 bases from V and 5 bases from J, with 10 bases in between. CDR3 bases: TGCAGTGCTAGAGATTACCAGGGGTATGGCTACACCTTC. It specifies CSARDYQGYGYTF.

This clonotype was found a few times. This could be a read error, since a much larger clone is one nucleotide away. CDR3 in DNA: TGCAGTGCTCCAGGGGAAACCGGAGAGACCCAGTACTTC. The encoded protein is CSAPGETGETQYF. This chain uses TRBV20-1 with TRBJ2-5; D perhaps matches TRBD1 (6 bases). V was clipped by 5 bases and J by 4 bases, with 14 bases between them. Germline lookup yields CDR1 DFQATT and CDR2 SNEGSKA (reference sequence). The CDR3 contains 13 residues.

This clonotype was found many times. The CDR3 loop is CASSHDGTSGNTIYF. CDR3 coding DNA: TGTGCCAGCAGCCACGACGGGACCTCTGGAAACACCATATATTTT. The chain uses TRBV3-1 and TRBJ1-3, with TRBD1 as a possible D gene (5 bases). This CDR3 spans 15 amino acids. Trimming left V 3 bases short and J 0 bases short, with 9 bases between. Germline V lookup: CDR1 LGHDT, CDR2 YNNKEL (reference sequence).

The rearrangement uses TRBV7-2 and TRBJ1-1, with 9 bases that match TRBD1. The V segment lost 6 bases and the J segment 6 bases; nucleotides outside the gene matches: 2. Germline-derived CDR1 and CDR2 are SGHTA and FQGNSA. The CDR3 totals 12 residues. CDR3 nucleotides: TGTGCCAGCAGTCGGGACAGGGCTGAAGCTTTCTTT. Protein: CASSRDRAEAFF.

The rearrangement uses TRBV7-6 and TRBJ2-3; a possible D gene is TRBD2 (6 bases). The germline V and J ends were trimmed by 3 bases and 5 bases, with 9 bases remaining between them. The CDR3 sequence is 13 residues long. Germline CDR1 is SGHVS and CDR2 is FNYEAQ. CDR3 in DNA: TGTGCCAGCAGCTTGAATAGCGGAGATACGCAGTATTTT. Its protein product is CASSLNSGDTQYF.

This clonotype was found many times. This chain connects TRBV5-1 to TRBJ1-2; D is unclear. The V gene's germline CDR1 is SGHRS and CDR2 YFSETQ. Trimming pared 0 bases from V and 0 bases from J, leaving 9 bases between. This CDR3 region has 15 residues. CDR3 region: CASSLGVAANYGYTF. Written as DNA, the CDR3 is TGCGCCAGCAGCTTGGGTGTCGCAGCTAACTATGGCTACACCTTC.

This clonotype was seen many times. V and J are TRBV20-1 and TRBJ2-3, with 8 bases that match TRBD2. Germline V gives CDR1 DFQATT, CDR2 SNEGSKA (reference sequence). Trimming cost V 6 bases and J 2 bases; bases outside gene matches: 4. This CDR3 has 13 amino acids. The chain's CDR3 is CSATGGITDTQYF. In nucleotides, the CDR3 is TGCAGTGCGACGGGGGGGATCACAGATACGCAGTATTTT.

This clonotype was counted between two and nine times. The rearrangement links TRBV20-1 to TRBJ2-7, with D perhaps matching TRBD2 (5 bases). There are 15 residues in the CDR3. Germline CDR1 and CDR2: DFQATT and SNEGSKA (reference sequence). V was shortened by 4 bases and J by 5 bases, with 21 bases between the two germline ends. The CDR3 DNA sequence: TGCAGTGCTACCGACATTCTGGGAACCGGGGACGAGCAGTACTTC. It encodes CSATDILGTGDEQYF.

This clonotype was counted many times. The chain links TRBV5-1 to TRBJ2-3; maybe TRBD1 (5 bases). Germline CDR1 SGHRS, CDR2 YFSETQ. This CDR3 region has 16 residues. Trimming took off 0 bases at V and 5 bases at J, with 16 bases between the two ends. CDR3 DNA sequence: TGCGCCAGCAGCTTGGCCCTATTGGGGCTTAAAGATACGCAGTATTTT. This translates into CASSLALLGLKDTQYF.